This T cell receptor (beta chain) was recovered during a study of siplizumab effects on memory and regulatory T cells. This clone was found once. Its antigen is unknown. Profiled with immunoSEQ multiplex PCR; TCRdb holds only in-frame clones, not every one. Of some 15,000 clones in the sample, approximately 48% were seen once. The mixed lymphocyte reaction cells were held in coculture (37°C) for around six days. Germline V gene sequence: CDR1 GTSNPN, CDR2 SVGIG (reference sequence). CDR3 length: 13 residues. V was pared by 4 bases and J by 1 base, with 10 bases between. The genes are TRBV30 and TRBJ1-1; D might be TRBD1 (6 bases). The sequence derives from a human donor in good health; the cells came from an allogeneic mixed lymphocyte reaction. The sample comprised CFSE-low (dividing) CD4+ T cells sorted from an allogeneic mixed lymphocyte reaction. The CDR3: CAWKQGRNTEAFF. CDR3 DNA sequence: TGTGCCTGGAAACAGGGAAGGAACACTGAAGCTTTCTTT.